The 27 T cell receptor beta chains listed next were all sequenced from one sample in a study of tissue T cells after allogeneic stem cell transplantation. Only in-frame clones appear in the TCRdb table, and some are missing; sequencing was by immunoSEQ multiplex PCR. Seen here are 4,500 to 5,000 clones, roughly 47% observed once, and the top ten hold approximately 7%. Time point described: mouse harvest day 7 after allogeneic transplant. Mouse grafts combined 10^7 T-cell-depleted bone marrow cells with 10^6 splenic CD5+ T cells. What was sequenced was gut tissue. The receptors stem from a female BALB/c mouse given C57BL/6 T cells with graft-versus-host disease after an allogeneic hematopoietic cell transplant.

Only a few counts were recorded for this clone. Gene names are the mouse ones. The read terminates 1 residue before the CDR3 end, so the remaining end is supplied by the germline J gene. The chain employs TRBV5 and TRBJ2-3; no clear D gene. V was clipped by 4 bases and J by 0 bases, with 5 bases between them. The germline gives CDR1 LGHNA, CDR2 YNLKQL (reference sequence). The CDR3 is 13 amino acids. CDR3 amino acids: CASSLGSAETLYF. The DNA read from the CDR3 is TGTGCCAGCAGCCTGGGTAGTGCAGAAACGCTGTAT.

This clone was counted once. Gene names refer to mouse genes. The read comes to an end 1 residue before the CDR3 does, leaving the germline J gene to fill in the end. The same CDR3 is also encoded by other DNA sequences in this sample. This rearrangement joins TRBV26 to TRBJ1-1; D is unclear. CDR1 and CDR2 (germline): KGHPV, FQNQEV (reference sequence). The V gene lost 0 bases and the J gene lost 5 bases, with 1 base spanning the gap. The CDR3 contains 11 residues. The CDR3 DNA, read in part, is TGTGCCAGCAGTCTGTCAACAGAAGTCTTC. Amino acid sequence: CASSLSTEVF. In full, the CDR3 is CASSLSTEVFF.

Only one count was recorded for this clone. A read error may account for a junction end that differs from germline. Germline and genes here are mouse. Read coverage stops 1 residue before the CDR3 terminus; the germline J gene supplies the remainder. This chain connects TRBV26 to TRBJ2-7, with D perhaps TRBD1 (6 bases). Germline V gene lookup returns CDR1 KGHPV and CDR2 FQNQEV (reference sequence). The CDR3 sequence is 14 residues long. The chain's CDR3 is CASSPGQSSCEQYF. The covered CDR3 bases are TGTGCCAGCAGTCCGGGACAAAGCTCCTGTGAACAGTAC. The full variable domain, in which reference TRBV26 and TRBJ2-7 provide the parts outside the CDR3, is NSKVIQTPRYLVKGQGQKAKMRCIPEKGHPVVFWYQQNKNNEFKFLINFQNQEVLQQIDMTEKRFSAECPSNSPCSLEIQSSEAGDSALYLCASSPGQSSCEQYFGPGTRLTVL.

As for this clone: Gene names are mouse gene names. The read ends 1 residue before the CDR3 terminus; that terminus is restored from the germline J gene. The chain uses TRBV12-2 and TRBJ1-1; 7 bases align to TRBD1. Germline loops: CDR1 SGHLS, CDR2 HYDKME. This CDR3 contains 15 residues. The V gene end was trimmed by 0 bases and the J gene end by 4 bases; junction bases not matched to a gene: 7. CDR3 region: CASSLQGGRGTEVFF. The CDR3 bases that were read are TGTGCCAGCTCTCTCCAGGGGGGAAGGGGCACAGAAGTCTTC.

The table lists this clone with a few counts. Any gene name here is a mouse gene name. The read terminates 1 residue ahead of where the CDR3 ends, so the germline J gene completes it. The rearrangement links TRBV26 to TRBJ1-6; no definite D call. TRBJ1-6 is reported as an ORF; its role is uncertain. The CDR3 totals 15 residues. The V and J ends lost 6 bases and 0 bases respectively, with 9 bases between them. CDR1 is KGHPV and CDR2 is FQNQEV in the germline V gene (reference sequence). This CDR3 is CASSPAISYNSPLYF. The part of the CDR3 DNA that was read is TGTGCCAGCAGCCCCGCCATTTCCTATAATTCGCCCCTCTAC.

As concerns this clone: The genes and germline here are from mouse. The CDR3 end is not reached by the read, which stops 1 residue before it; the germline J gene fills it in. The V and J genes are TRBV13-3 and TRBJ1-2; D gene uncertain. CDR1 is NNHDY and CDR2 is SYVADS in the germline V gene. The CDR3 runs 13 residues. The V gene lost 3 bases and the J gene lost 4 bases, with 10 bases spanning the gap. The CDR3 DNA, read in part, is TGTGCCAGCAGTGTAAGGAAAGGCTCCGACTACACC. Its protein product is CASSVRKGSDYT. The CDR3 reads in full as CASSVRKGSDYTF.

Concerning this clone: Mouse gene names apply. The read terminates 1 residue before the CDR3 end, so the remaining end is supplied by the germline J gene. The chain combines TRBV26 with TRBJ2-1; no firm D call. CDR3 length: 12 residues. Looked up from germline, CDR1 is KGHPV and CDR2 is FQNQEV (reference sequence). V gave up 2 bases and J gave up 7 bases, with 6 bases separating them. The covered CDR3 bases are TGTGCCAGCAGTCTGACGGAGGCTGAGCAGTTC. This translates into CASSLTEAEQF. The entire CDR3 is CASSLTEAEQFF.

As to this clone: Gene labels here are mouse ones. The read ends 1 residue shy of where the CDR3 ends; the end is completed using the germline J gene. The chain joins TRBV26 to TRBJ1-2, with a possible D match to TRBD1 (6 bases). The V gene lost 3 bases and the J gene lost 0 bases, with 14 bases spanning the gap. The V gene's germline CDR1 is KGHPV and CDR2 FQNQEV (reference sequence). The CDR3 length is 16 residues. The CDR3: CASSLGTKFANSDYTF. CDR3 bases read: TGTGCCAGCAGTCTCGGGACAAAATTCGCAAACTCCGACTACACC.

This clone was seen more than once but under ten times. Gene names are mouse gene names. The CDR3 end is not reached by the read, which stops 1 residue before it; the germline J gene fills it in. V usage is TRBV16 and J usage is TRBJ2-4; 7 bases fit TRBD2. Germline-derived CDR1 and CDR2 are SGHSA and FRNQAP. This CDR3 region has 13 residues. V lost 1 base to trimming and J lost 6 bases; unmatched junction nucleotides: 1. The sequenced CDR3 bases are TGTGCAAGCAGCTTAGTCTGGGGGAACACCTTGTAC. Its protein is CASSLVWGNTLY. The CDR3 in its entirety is CASSLVWGNTLYF.

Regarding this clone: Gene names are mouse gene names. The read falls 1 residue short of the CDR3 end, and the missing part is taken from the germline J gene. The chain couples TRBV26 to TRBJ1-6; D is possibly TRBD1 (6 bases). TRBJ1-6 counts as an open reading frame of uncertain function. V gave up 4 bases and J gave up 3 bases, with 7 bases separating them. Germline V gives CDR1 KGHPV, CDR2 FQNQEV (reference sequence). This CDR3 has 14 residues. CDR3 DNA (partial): TGTGCCAGCAGTCAGGGACACTATAATTCGCCCCTCTAC. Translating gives CASSQGHYNSPLY. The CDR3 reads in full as CASSQGHYNSPLYF.

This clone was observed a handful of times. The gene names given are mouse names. The CDR3 DNA, read in part, is TGTGCTAGCAGTTCGGGACATCTCTATGAACAGTAC. Translated, it gives CASSSGHLYEQY. The complete CDR3 sequence is CASSSGHLYEQYF. The chain employs TRBV29 and TRBJ2-7, with D perhaps TRBD1 (6 bases). The read gets to within 1 residue of the CDR3 end, and the germline J gene fills in the rest. The CDR3 totals 13 residues. V shed 4 bases and J shed 3 bases, with 10 bases lying between them. CDR1 MSHET and CDR2 SYDVDS come from the germline V gene.

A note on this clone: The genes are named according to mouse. CDR3 DNA, as far as it was read: TGTGCCAGCAGCTTAGGAGGGACTGGGGTTTATGAACAGTAC. Its translation is CASSLGGTGVYEQY. The full CDR3 protein is CASSLGGTGVYEQYF. This chain connects TRBV3 to TRBJ2-7; TRBD2 matches 10 bases. The sequence runs out 1 residue before the end of the CDR3; the remainder is reconstructed from the germline J gene. This CDR3 is 15 amino acids long. Per the germline V gene, CDR1 is SNHLY and CDR2 is FYNGKV (reference sequence). V dropped 1 base and J dropped 4; count of bases not matched to a gene: 4. The whole variable domain, filled in from reference TRBV3 and TRBJ2-7, reads GPKVLQIPSHQIIDMGQMVTLNCDPVSNHLYFYWYKQILGQQMEFLVNFYNGKVMEKSKLFKDQFSVERPDGSYFTLKIQPTALEDSAVYFCASSLGGTGVYEQYFGPGTRLTVL.

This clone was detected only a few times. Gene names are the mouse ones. CDR3 sequence: CGARGLGEQYF. The part of the CDR3 DNA that was read is TGTGGTGCTAGGGGACTGGGGGAACAGTAC. This chain connects TRBV20 to TRBJ2-7; 8 bases are a match to TRBD2. The read stops 1 residue short of the end of the CDR3; the missing end is completed from the germline J gene. With V trimmed by 1 base and J by 7 bases, 0 bases remained unmatched. Germline CDR1 reads GFQATS; CDR2 reads STVNSAI. The CDR3 runs 11 residues.

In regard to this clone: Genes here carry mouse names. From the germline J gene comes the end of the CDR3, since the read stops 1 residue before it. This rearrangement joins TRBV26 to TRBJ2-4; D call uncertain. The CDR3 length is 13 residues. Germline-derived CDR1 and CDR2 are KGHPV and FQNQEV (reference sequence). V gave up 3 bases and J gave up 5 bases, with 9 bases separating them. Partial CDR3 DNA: TGTGCCAGCAGTCTACAAGGGTCAAACACCTTGTAC. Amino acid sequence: CASSLQGSNTLY. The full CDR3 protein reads CASSLQGSNTLYF. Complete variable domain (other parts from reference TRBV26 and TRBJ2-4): NSKVIQTPRYLVKGQGQKAKMRCIPEKGHPVVFWYQQNKNNEFKFLINFQNQEVLQQIDMTEKRFSAECPSNSPCSLEIQSSEAGDSALYLCASSLQGSNTLYFGAGTRLSVL.

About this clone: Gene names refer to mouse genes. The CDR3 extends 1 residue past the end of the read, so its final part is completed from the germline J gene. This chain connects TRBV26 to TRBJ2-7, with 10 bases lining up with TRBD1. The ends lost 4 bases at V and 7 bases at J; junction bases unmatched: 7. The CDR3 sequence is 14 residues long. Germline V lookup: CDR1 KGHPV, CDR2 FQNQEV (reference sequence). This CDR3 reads CASSRRDRGWEQYF. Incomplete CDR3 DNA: TGTGCCAGCAGTCGCCGGGACAGGGGATGGGAACAGTAC.

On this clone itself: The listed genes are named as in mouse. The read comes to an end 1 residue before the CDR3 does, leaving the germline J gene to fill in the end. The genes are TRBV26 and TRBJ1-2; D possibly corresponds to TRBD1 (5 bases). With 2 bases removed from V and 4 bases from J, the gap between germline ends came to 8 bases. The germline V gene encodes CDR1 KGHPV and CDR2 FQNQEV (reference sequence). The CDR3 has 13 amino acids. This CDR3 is CASSLPGPSDYTF. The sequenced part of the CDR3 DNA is TGTGCCAGCAGTCTGCCGGGGCCCTCCGACTACACC.

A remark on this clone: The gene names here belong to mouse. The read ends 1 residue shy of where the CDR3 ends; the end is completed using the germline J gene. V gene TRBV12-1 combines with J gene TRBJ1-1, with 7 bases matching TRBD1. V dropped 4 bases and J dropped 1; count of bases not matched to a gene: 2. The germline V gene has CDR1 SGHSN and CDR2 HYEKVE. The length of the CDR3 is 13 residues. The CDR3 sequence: CASSRTGNTEVFF. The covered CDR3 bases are TGTGCCAGCTCGCGGACAGGGAACACAGAAGTCTTC.

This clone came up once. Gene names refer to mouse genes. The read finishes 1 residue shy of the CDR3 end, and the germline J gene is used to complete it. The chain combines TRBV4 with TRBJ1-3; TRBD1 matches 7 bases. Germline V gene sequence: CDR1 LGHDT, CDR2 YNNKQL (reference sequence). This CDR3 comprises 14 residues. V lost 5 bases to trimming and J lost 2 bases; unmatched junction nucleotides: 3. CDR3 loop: CASSRRGAGNTLYF. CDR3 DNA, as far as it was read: TGTGCCAGCAGCCGCAGGGGGGCTGGAAATACGCTCTAT.

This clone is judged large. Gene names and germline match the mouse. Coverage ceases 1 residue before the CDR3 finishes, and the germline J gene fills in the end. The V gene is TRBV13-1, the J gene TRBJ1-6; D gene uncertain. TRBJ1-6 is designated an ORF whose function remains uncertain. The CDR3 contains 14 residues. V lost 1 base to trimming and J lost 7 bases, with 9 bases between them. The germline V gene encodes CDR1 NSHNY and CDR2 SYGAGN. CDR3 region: CASSDSGRNSPLYF. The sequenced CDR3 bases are TGTGCCAGCAGTGATTCGGGGAGGAATTCGCCCCTCTAC.

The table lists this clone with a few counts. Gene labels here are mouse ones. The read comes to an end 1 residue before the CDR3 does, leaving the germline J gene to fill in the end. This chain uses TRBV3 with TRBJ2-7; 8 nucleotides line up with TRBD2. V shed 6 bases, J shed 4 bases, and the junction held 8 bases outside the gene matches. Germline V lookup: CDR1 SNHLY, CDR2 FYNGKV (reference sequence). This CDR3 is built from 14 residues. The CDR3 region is CASSPPGLAYEQYF. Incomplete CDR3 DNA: TGTGCCAGCAGTCCCCCGGGACTGGCGTATGAACAGTAC. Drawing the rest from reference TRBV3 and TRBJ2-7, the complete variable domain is GPKVLQIPSHQIIDMGQMVTLNCDPVSNHLYFYWYKQILGQQMEFLVNFYNGKVMEKSKLFKDQFSVERPDGSYFTLKIQPTALEDSAVYFCASSPPGLAYEQYFGPGTRLTVL.

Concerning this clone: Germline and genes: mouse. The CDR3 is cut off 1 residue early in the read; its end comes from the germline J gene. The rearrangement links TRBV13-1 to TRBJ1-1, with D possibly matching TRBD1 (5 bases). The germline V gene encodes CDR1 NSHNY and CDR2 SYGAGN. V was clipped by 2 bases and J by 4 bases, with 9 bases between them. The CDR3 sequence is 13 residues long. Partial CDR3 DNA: TGTGCCAGCAGTGAAGGGGCGGGCACAGAAGTCTTC. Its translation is CASSEGAGTEVF. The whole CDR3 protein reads CASSEGAGTEVFF.

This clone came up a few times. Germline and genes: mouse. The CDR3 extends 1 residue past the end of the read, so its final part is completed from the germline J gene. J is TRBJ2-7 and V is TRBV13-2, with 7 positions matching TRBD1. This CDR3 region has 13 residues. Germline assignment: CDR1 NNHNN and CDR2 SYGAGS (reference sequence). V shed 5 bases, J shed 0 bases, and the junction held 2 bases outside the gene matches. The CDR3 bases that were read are TGTGCCAGCGGGACAGGGAGCTCCTATGAACAGTAC. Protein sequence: CASGTGSSYEQY. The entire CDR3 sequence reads CASGTGSSYEQYF.

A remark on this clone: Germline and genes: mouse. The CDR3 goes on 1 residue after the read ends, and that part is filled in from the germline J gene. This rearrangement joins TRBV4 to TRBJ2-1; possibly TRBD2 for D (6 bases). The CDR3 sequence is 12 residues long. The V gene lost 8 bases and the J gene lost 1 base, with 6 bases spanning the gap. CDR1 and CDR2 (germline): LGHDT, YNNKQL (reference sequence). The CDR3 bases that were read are TGTGCCAGCCTGGGGAACTATGCTGAGCAGTTC. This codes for CASLGNYAEQF. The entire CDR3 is CASLGNYAEQFF.

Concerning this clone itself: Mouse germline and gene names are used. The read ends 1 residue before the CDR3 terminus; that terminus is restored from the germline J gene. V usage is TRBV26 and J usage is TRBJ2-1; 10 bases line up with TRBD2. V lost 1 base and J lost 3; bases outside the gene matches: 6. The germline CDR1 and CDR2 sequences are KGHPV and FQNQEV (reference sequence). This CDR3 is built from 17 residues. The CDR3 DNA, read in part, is TGTGCCAGCAGTCTGTACACTGGGGGGGTCAGCTATGCTGAGCAGTTC. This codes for CASSLYTGGVSYAEQF. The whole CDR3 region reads CASSLYTGGVSYAEQFF.

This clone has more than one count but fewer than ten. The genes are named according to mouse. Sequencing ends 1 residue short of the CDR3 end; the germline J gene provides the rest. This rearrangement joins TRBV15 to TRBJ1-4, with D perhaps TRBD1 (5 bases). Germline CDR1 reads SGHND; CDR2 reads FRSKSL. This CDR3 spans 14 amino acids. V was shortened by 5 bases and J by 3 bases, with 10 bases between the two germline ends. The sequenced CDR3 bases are TGTGCCAGCAGTCCCCAGGGTCCCAACGAAAGATTATTT. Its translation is CASSPQGPNERLF. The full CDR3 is CASSPQGPNERLFF.

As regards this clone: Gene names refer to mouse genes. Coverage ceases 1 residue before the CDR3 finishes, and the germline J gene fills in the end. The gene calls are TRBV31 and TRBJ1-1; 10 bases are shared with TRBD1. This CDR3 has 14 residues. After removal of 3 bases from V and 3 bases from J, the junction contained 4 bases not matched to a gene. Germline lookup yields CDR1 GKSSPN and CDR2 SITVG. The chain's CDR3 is CAWSWGTGDTEVFF. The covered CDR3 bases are TGTGCCTGGAGCTGGGGGACAGGGGACACAGAAGTCTTC.

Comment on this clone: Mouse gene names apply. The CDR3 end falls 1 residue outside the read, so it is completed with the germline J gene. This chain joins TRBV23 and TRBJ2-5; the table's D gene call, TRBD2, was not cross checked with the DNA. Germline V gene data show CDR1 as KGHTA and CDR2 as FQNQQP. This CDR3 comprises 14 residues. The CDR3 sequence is CSSSQSLGEDTQYF. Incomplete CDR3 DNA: TGCTCCAGCAGTCAATCGCTGGGGGAAGACACCCAGTAC.